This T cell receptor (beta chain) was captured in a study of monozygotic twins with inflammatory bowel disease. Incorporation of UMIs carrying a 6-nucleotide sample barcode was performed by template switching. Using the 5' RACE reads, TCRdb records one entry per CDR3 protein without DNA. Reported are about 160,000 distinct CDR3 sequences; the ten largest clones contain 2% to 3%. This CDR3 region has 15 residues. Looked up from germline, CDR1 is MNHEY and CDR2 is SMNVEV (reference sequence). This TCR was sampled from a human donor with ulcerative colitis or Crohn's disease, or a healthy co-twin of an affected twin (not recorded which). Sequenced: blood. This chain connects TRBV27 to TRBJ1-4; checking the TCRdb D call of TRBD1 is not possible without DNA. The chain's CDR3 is CASSLSEGMSEKLFF.